This T cell receptor beta chain was captured in a study of regulatory T cells in long-lasting Graves disease. About the research overall: Persistence in Graves' disease required over 5 years of antithyroid drugs plus positive TSH receptor antibodies.

Time point: persistent/refractory GD, antithyroid drugs over 5 years with positive TRAb. Extracted RNA from PBMCs served as the source of the TCR library. With respect to this clonotype: Its antigen is as yet unknown.

Trimming left V 4 bases short and J 1 base short, with 11 bases between. The CDR3 spans 14 residues. Germline loops: CDR1 SGHRS, CDR2 YFSETQ. Library construction for TCR beta used iRepertoire HTBI primers and Arm-PCR of CDR3 regions. TCRdb passed the multiplex PCR reads through MiXCR, listing each CDR3 protein once. The repertoire includes fewer than 450,000 distinct CDR3 sequences, roughly a quarter of them detected once, and about 27% sits in the top ten. The study, taken as a whole, reports: TCR diversity was lower in persistent Graves' patients (versus newly diagnosed ones).

The source is a female donor with Graves disease. The J gene is TRBJ1-2, the V gene TRBV5-1; maybe TRBD1 (6 bases). Sequenced here: peripheral blood mononuclear cells (PBMCs), sampled when the disease was refractory, from a patient treated with antithyroid drugs. The CDR3 protein is CASSPGQINYGYTF. The CDR3 DNA is TGCGCCAGCAGCCCCGGACAGATTAACTATGGCTACACCTTC.